This TCR beta chain was obtained from a study of T-cell memory formation after mild COVID-19. This clonotype has a handful of counts. Its antigen is not identified. With 5 bases clipped from V and 4 bases from J, the junction kept 6 bases outside the gene matches. The CDR3 consists of 14 residues. After 5'RACE with constant-segment primers, TCR alpha and TCR beta cDNA libraries carrying sample barcodes and UMIs were obtained. MiXCR, applied by TCRdb to the 5' RACE reads, yields one record per CDR3 protein. This sample yields a few hundred thousand distinct CDR3 sequences, of which 13% to 15% are seen a single time; roughly 22% belongs to the top ten. General study findings and limits: Some clones that responded turned up in pre-infection memory, which suggests that cross-reactive memory joined in. CD4+ contracting clones lay mainly in CM and EM, CD8+ ones in EMRA.

The sequencing sample was made of PBMCs or a T cell subset sorted from them (not recorded which). This clonotype was sampled from a man aged 18 to 30 who had mild COVID-19 (a few samples of this study predate the infection). Cell type and time point are not known. V gene TRBV12-3 or TRBV12-4 combines with J gene TRBJ1-2; 8 nucleotides agree with TRBD1. The DNA for the CDR3 is TGTGCCAGCAGTCGGACAGGGACACCCTATGGCTACACCTTC. Residues: CASSRTGTPYGYTF.